This T cell receptor beta chain was observed in a study of blood T cells in healthy people across ages. Across the study: Roughly one uniquely barcoded beta molecule per two T cells was captured.

The germline V gene encodes CDR1 SGHDT and CDR2 YYEEEE. This CDR3 spans 16 amino acids. V gave up 1 base and J gave up 9 bases, with 17 bases separating them. In this sample, this clonotype turned up once. Then a second PCR, running about 6 to 11 cycles, was carried out with a sample-barcoded 5' primer and a J-beta primer mix. Every cDNA molecule carried a tag from a template-switch adaptor bearing 12 random nucleotides. Every sample produced at least 2.5 million CDR3-containing paired-end reads. TCRdb reprocessed the 5' RACE reads via MiXCR and lists one record per CDR3 protein. The repertoire holds 1.5 million to 2 million distinct CDR3 sequences, with 30% to 40% as singletons.

Source material: blood. This chain connects TRBV5-6 to TRBJ1-6, with a weak D call TRBD1 (6 bases). The source of this sequence is a human donor in good health. This chain's CDR3 is CASSLRGPGTGSPLHF. CDR3 nucleotides: TGTGCCAGCAGCTTGCGGGGGCCTGGAACAGGTTCACCCCTCCACTTT. The variable domain in full, completed from reference TRBV5-6 and TRBJ1-6, reads DAGVTQSPTHLIKTRGQQVTLRCSPKSGHDTVSWYQQALGQGPQFIFQYYEEEERQRGNFPDRFSGHQFPNYSSELNVNALLLGDSALYLCASSLRGPGTGSPLHFGNGTRLTVT.